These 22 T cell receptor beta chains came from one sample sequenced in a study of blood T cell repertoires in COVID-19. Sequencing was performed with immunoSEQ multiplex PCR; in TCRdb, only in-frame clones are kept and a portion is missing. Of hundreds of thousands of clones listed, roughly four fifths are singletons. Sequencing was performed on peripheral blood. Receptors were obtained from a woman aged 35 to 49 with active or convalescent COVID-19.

The CDR3 loop is CASSSTSGEVASGELFF. The CDR3 coding sequence is TGTGCCAGCAGCTCGACTAGCGGGGAAGTGGCCTCCGGGGAGCTGTTTTTT. The chain carries TRBV11-2 and TRBJ2-2; 11 bases match TRBD2. The CDR3 is made up of 17 amino acids. Germline V gives CDR1 SGHAT, CDR2 FQNNGV. V was clipped by 4 bases and J by 6 bases; unmatched bases: 10.

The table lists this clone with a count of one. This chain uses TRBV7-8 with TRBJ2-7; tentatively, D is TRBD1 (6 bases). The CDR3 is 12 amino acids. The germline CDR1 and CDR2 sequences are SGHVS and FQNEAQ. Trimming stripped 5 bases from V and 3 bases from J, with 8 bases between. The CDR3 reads CASSRDNYEQYF. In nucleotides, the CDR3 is TGTGCCAGCAGCCGGGACAACTACGAGCAGTACTTC.

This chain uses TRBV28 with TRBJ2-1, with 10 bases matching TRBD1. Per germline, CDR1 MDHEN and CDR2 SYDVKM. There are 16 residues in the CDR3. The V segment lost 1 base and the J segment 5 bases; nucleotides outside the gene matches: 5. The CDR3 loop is CASSLFRTGGHNEQFF. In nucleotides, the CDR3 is TGTGCCAGCAGTTTATTCCGGACAGGGGGTCACAATGAGCAGTTCTTC.

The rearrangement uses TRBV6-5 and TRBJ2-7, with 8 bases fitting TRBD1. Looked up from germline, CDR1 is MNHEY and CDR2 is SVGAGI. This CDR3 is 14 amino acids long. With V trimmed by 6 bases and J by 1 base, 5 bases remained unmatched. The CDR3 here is CASSWDRRSYEQYF. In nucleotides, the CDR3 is TGTGCCAGCAGCTGGGACAGGCGTTCCTACGAGCAGTACTTC.

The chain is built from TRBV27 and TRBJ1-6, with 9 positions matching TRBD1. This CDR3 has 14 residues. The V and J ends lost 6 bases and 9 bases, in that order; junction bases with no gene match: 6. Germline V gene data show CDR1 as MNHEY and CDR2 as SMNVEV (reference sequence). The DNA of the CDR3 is TGTGCCAGCAGGGGACAGGGAGGGACTTCACCCCTCCACTTT. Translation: CASRGQGGTSPLHF.

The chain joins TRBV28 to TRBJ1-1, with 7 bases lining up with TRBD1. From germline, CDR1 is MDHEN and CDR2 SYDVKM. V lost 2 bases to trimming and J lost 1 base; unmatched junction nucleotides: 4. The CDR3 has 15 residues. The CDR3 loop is CASSLVTGWNTEAFF. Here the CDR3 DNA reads TGTGCCAGCAGTTTAGTGACAGGGTGGAACACTGAAGCTTTCTTT.

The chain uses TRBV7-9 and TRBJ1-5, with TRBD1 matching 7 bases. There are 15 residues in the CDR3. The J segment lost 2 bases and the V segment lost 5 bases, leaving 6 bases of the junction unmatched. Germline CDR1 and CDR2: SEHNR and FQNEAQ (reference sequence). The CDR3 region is CASSPQGLGNQPQHF. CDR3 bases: TGTGCCAGCAGCCCACAGGGGCTGGGCAATCAGCCCCAGCATTTT. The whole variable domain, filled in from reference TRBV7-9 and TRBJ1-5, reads DTGVSQNPRHKITKRGQNVTFRCDPISEHNRLYWYRQTLGQGPEFLTYFQNEAQLEKSRLLSDRFSAERPKGSFSTLEIQRTEQGDSAMYLCASSPQGLGNQPQHFGDGTRLSIL.

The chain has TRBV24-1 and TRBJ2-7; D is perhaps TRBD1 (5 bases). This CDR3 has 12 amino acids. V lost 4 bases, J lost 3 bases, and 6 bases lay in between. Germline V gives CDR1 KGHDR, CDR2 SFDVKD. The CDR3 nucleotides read TGTGCCACCAGTGAGGGGCTCTACGAGCAGTACTTC. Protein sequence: CATSEGLYEQYF.

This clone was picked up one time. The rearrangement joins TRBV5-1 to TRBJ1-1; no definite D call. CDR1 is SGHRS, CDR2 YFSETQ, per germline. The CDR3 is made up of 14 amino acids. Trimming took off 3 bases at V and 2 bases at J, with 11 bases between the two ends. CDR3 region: CASSSTAVNTEAFF. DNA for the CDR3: TGCGCCAGCAGCTCGACGGCGGTTAACACTGAAGCTTTCTTT.

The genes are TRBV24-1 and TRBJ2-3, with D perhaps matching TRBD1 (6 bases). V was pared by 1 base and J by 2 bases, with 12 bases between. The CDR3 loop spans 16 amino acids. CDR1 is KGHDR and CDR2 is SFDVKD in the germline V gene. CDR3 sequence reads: CATSDFSDSYTDTQYF. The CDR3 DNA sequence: TGTGCCACCAGTGATTTCTCGGACAGCTACACAGATACGCAGTATTTT.

The CDR3: CATSDFGLSYTF. CDR3 DNA: TGTGCCACCAGTGATTTTGGACTGAGCTACACCTTC. This chain uses TRBV24-1 with TRBJ1-2; D unresolved. Germline V CDR1 and CDR2: KGHDR, SFDVKD. Trimming shortened V by 1 base and J by 9 bases, and 8 bases separated the two germline ends. This CDR3 is built from 12 residues.

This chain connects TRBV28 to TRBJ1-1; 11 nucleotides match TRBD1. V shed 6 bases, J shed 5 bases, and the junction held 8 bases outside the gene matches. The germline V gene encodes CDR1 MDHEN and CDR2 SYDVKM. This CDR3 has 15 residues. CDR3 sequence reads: CASSQGQGARTEAFF. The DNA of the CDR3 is TGTGCCAGCAGCCAAGGACAGGGGGCGAGAACTGAAGCTTTCTTT.

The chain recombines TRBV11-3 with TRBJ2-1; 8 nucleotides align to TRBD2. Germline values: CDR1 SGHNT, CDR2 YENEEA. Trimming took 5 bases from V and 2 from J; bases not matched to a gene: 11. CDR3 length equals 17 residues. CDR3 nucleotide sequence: TGTGCCAGCAGCCCCCGGGGTAGCGGGGATCCCTACAATGAGCAGTTCTTC. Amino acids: CASSPRGSGDPYNEQFF.

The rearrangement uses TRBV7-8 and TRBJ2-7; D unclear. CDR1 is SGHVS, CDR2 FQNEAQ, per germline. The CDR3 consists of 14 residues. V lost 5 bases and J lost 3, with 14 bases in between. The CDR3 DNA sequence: TGTGCCAGCAGCCCGGGTTTGCAGAGCTACGAGCAGTACTTC. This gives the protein CASSPGLQSYEQYF.

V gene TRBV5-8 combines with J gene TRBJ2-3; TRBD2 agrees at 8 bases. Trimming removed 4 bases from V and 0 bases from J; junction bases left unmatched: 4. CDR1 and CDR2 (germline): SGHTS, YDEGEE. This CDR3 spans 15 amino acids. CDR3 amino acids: CASSEPSGSTDTQYF. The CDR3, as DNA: TGTGCCAGCAGCGAGCCTAGCGGGAGCACAGATACGCAGTATTTT.

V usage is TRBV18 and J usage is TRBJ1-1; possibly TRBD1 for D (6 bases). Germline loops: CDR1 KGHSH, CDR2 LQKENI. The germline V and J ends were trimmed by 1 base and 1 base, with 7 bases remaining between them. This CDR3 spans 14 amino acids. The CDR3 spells CASSPQTGNTEAFF. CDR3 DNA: TGTGCCAGCTCACCACAGACAGGGAACACTGAAGCTTTCTTT.

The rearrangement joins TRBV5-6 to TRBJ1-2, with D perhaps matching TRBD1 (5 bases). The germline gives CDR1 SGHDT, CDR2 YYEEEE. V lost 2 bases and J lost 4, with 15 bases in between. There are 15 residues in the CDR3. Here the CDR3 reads CASSLPGTSGYGYTF. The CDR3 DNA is TGTGCCAGCAGCTTACCCGGGACTTCTGGCTATGGCTACACCTTC.

CDR3 nucleotides: TGTGCCAGCAGCTTTAGCTATGGCTACACCTTC. This encodes CASSFSYGYTF. The chain joins TRBV7-2 to TRBJ1-2; no clear D gene. V lost 3 bases and J 4 bases, leaving 3 bases between the germline ends. There are 11 residues in the CDR3. The V gene's germline CDR1 is SGHTA and CDR2 FQGNSA.

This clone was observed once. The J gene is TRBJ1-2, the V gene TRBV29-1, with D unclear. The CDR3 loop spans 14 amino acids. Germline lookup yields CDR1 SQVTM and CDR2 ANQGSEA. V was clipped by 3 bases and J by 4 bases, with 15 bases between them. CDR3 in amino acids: CSVDLGYERYGYTF. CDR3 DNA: TGCAGCGTTGACCTCGGGTATGAACGCTATGGCTACACCTTC.

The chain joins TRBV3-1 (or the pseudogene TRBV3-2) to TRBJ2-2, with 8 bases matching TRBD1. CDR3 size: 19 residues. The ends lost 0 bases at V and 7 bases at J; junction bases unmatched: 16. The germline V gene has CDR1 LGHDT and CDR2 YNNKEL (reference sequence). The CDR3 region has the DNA TGTGCCAGCAGCCAAGAATGGTCCAGGGGGCGCGTGGGAGTCGGGGAGCTGTTTTTT. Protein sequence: CASSQEWSRGRVGVGELFF.

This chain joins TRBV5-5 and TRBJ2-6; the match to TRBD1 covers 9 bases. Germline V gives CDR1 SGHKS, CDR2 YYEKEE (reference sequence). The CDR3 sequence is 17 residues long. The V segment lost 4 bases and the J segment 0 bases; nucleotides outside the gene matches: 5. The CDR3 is CASSLGQGRSGANVLTF. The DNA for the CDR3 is TGTGCCAGCAGCCTCGGACAGGGGCGCTCTGGGGCCAACGTCCTGACTTTC.

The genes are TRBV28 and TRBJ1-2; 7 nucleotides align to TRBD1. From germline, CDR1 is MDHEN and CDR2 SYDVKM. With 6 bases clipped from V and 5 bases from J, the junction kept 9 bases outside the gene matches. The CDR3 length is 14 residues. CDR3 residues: CASRDRQGGYGYTF. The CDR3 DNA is TGTGCCAGCAGAGACCGACAGGGAGGATATGGCTACACCTTC.